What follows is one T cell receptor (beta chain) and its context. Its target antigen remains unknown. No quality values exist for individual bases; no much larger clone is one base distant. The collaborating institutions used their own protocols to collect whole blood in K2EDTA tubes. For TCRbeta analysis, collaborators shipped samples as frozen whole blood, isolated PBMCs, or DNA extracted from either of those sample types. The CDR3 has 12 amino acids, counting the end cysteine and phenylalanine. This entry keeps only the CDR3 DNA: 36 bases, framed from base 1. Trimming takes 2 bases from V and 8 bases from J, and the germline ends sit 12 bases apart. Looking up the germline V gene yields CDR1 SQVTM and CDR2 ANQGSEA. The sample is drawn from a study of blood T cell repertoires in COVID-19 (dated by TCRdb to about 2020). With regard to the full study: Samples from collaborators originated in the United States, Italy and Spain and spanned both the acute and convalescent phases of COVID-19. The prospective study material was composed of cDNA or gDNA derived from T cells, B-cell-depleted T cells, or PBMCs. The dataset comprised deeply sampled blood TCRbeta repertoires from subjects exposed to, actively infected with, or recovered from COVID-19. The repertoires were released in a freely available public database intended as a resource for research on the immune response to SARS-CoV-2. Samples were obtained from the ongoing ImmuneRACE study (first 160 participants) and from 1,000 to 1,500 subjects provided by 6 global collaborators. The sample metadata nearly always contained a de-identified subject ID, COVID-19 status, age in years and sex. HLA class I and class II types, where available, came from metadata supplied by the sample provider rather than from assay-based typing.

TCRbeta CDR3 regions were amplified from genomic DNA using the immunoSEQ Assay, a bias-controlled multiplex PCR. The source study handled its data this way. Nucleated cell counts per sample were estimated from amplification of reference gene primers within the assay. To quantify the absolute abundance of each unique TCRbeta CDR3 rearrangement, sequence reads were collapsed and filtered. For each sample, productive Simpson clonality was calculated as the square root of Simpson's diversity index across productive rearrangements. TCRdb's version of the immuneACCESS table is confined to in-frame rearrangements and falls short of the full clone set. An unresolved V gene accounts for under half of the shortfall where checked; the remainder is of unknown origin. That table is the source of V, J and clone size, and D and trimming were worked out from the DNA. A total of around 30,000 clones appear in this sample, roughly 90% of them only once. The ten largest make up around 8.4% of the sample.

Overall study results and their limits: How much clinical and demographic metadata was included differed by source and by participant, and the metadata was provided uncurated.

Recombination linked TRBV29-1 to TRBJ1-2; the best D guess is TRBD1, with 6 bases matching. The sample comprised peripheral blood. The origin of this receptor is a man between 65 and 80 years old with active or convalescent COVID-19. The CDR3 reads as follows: CSVESGGRGYTF. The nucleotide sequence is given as TGCAGCGTTGAATCGGGGGGCAGGGGCTACACCTTC.